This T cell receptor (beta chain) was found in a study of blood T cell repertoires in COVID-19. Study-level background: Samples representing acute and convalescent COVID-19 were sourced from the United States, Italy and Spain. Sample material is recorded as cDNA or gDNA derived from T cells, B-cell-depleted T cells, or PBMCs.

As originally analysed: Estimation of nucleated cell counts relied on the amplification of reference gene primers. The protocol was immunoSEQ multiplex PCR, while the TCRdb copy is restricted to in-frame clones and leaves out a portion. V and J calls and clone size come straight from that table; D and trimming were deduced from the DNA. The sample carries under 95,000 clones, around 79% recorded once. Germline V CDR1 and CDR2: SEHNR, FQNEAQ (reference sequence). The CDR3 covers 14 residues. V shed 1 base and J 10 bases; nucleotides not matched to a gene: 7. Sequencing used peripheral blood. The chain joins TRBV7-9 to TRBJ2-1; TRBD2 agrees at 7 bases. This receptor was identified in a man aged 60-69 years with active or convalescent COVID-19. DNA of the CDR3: TGTGCCAGCAGCTTAGTTGCTAGCGGCCAGGAGCAGTTCTTC. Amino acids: CASSLVASGQEQFF.